A selection of T cell receptor beta chains follows, all from one sample in a study of T-cell reconstitution after alpha-beta-depleted transplantation in children. TCRdb fed the PCR reads into MiXCR, producing one record per CDR3 protein. The sample carries about a million distinct CDR3 sequences, roughly 29% recorded once. The sample was PBMCs, mostly from graft donor cells, taken 360 days after TCRalphabeta/CD19-depleted stem cell transplant. These receptors were collected from a boy younger than two who had a stem cell transplant for SCID, so the T cells may come from the graft donor. Both conserved end residues are part of each CDR3. D genes are given only for firm matches. The size field is filled for only some rows; it gives once, few, many or a size class.

V gene	clone size	J gene	D gene	CDR3 protein	CDR3 DNA
TRBV7-6	few	TRBJ2-7	TRBD1	CASSGDRGEQYF	TGTGCCAGCAGCGGTGACAGGGGCGAGCAGTACTTC
TRBV2	.	TRBJ2-7	.	CASSEVGGTGSYEQYF	TGTGCCAGCAGTGAAGTCGGGGGGACAGGCTCCTACGAGCAGTACTTC
TRBV20-1	few	TRBJ2-6	TRBD2	CSARGPGRVAGANVLTF	TGCAGTGCTAGAGGACCAGGGAGGGTAGCTGGGGCCAACGTCCTGACTTTC
TRBV20-1	.	TRBJ1-3	.	CSAGPTIGNTIYF	TGCAGTGCTGGACCCACAATTGGAAACACCATATATTTT
TRBV20-1	.	TRBJ1-2	.	CSAGRVYLNYGYTF	TGCAGTGCTGGCCGGGTGTATTTGAACTATGGCTACACCTTC
TRBV6-1	few	TRBJ2-4	TRBD1	CASSGRQGSPKNIQYF	TGTGCCAGCAGCGGGCGACAGGGATCGCCCAAAAACATTCAGTACTTC
TRBV5-1	.	TRBJ2-1	TRBD1	CASSFTGQGARNEQFF	TGCGCCAGCAGCTTTACCGGACAGGGGGCGAGAAATGAGCAGTTCTTC
TRBV7-8	.	TRBJ2-1	TRBD2	CASSLLPSGNNEQFF	TGTGCCAGCAGCTTACTCCCTAGCGGAAACAATGAGCAGTTCTTC
TRBV4-2	few	TRBJ1-3	.	CASSQETALSGNTIYF	TGTGCCAGCAGCCAAGAGACAGCTCTTTCTGGAAACACCATATATTTT
TRBV5-8	.	TRBJ1-2	.	CASSLRTAFNYGYTF	TGTGCCAGCAGCTTAAGGACAGCTTTTAACTATGGCTACACCTTC
TRBV5-5	.	TRBJ2-3	.	CASSLGDIRDTQYF	TGTGCCAGCAGCTTGGGGGACATTAGGGATACGCAGTATTTT
TRBV20-1	.	TRBJ2-3	TRBD2	CSASISGGARDTQYF	TGCAGTGCTAGTATCAGCGGGGGGGCCAGAGATACGCAGTATTTT
TRBV20-1	.	TRBJ2-3	TRBD2	CSARGTGLAVYF	TGCAGTGCTAGAGGTACCGGACTAGCGGTGTATTTT
TRBV12-3/TRBV12-4	few	TRBJ1-1	.	CASSLGGVSTEAFF	TGTGCCAGCAGTTTGGGAGGCGTTAGCACTGAAGCTTTCTTT
TRBV6-1	.	TRBJ2-7	TRBD1	CASRLQGAPYEQYF	TGTGCCAGCAGACTCCAGGGGGCCCCCTACGAGCAGTACTTC
TRBV5-6	.	TRBJ2-7	.	CASSLASLGNEQYF	TGTGCCAGCAGCTTGGCGAGTCTGGGGAACGAGCAGTACTTC
TRBV24-1	.	TRBJ2-1	.	CATSAPGGDYNEQFF	TGTGCCACCAGTGCGCCAGGAGGTGACTACAATGAGCAGTTCTTC
TRBV28	.	TRBJ2-3	TRBD2	CASSPQLAGGTDTQYF	TGTGCCAGCAGTCCCCAACTAGCGGGAGGCACAGATACGCAGTATTTT
TRBV19	.	TRBJ1-1	.	CASSIGVMNTEAFF	TGTGCCAGTAGTATCGGCGTCATGAACACTGAAGCTTTCTTT
TRBV20-1	.	TRBJ2-7	TRBD1	CSAERQGYIYEQYF	TGCAGTGCCGAAAGACAGGGTTATATCTACGAGCAGTACTTC
TRBV28	.	TRBJ2-5	TRBD2	CASSSHGGAGKTQYF	TGTGCCAGCAGTTCCCACGGGGGGGCCGGGAAGACCCAGTACTTC
TRBV19	.	TRBJ2-1	.	CASSIWTESYNEQFF	TGTGCCAGTAGTATTTGGACTGAGTCCTACAATGAGCAGTTCTTC
TRBV6-5	.	TRBJ2-7	.	CASSYSSGAEQYF	TGTGCCAGCAGTTACTCTTCAGGGGCCGAGCAGTACTTC